This T cell receptor beta chain was sequenced for a study of T cell responses to AZD1222 COVID-19 vaccine. Findings and limits, study-wide: It should be noted that donors were predominantly white British and more often female, and clonal diversity was possibly underestimated. Without day 14 samples, only post-peak T cell repertoires were studied.

Assay: immunoSEQ multiplex PCR; the TCRdb copy retains only in-frame clones and omits some. Of 150,000 to 200,000 clones listed, approximately 90% are singletons. Concerning this clone itself: Its antigen remains unidentified.

The receptor was isolated from an adult who received the AZD1222 COVID-19 vaccine. The specimen was peripheral blood, collected 28 days after the second AZD1222 dose.

CDR3 protein: CASSGRLNTGELFF. CDR3 DNA sequence: TGCGCCAGCAGCGGCAGATTGAACACCGGGGAGCTGTTTTTT. The genes are TRBV5-1 and TRBJ2-2; D gene unclear. The germline gives CDR1 SGHRS, CDR2 YFSETQ. The CDR3 spans 14 residues. Trimming took 4 bases from V and 1 from J, leaving 8 bases between them. Based on the CDR3 plus reference TRBV5-1 and TRBJ2-2, the full variable domain is KAGVTQTPRYLIKTRGQQVTLSCSPISGHRSVSWYQQTPGQGLQFLFEYFSETQRNKGNFPGRFSGRQFSNSRSEMNVSTLELGDSALYLCASSGRLNTGELFFGEGSRLTVL.